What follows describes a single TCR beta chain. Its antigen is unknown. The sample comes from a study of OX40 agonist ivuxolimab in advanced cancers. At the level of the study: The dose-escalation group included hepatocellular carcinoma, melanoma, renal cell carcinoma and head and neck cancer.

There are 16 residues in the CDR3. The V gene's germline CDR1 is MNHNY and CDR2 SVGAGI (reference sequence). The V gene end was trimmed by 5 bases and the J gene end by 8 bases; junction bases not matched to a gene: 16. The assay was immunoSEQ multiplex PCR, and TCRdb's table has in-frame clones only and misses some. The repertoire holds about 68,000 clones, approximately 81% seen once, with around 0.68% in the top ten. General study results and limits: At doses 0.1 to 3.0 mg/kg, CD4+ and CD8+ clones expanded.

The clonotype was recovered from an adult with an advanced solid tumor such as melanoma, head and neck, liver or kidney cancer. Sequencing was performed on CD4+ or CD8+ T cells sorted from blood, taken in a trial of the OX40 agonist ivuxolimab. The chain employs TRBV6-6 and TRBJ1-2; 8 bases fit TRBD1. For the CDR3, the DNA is TGTGCCAGCAGTCGTCAGACAGGGGCTACCTCGAAGGGCTACACCTTC. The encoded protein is CASSRQTGATSKGYTF.